Listed here are 9 T cell receptor beta chains from one sample, sequenced in a study of blood T cell repertoires in COVID-19. Sequenced by immunoSEQ multiplex PCR; TCRdb stores in-frame clones only, minus some. The data hold approximately 230,000 clones, with about 87% observed a single time. Sequencing used peripheral blood. All receptors derive from a woman aged 30 to 39 with COVID-19, enrolled during active disease.

This clone appeared a single time. This chain links TRBV19 with TRBJ2-2; 8 bases fit TRBD1. After removal of 6 bases from V and 4 bases from J, the junction contained 7 bases not matched to a gene. Germline lookup yields CDR1 LNHDA and CDR2 SQIVND (reference sequence). This CDR3 has 15 amino acids. The CDR3 DNA sequence: TGTGCCAGTAGCGGGCAGGGGGCAAGCACCGGGGAGCTGTTTTTT. This codes for CASSGQGASTGELFF.

This clone was detected only once. The chain is built from TRBV12-3 or TRBV12-4 and TRBJ2-7, with D possibly matching TRBD2 (5 bases). The CDR3 runs 13 residues. Trimming cost V 6 bases and J 3 bases, with 12 bases left between them. The CDR3 is CASSPSGIYEQYF. CDR3 DNA: TGTGCCAGCAGCCCAAGCGGTATCTACGAGCAGTACTTC.

The J gene is TRBJ2-1, the V gene TRBV11-2; TRBD1 aligns across 9 bases. There are 17 residues in the CDR3. V trimming: 4 bases; J trimming: 5 bases; junction bases outside the gene matches: 12. CDR1 and CDR2 from the germline V gene are SGHAT and FQNNGV. CDR3 in DNA: TGTGCCAGCAGCTCCCCCCTTTCGGGACAGGGACACAATGAGCAGTTCTTC. Translated: CASSSPLSGQGHNEQFF. Full variable domain (remainder filled in from reference TRBV11-2 and TRBJ2-1): EAGVAQSPRYKIIEKRQSVAFWCNPISGHATLYWYQQILGQGPKLLIQFQNNGVVDDSQLPKDRFSAERLKGVDSTLKIQPAKLEDSAVYLCASSSPLSGQGHNEQFFGPGTRLTVL.

J is TRBJ1-4 and V is TRBV9; 8 nucleotides match TRBD1. This CDR3 is 15 amino acids long. CDR1 is SGDLS and CDR2 is YYNGEE in the germline V gene. V trimming: 3 bases; J trimming: 4 bases; junction bases outside the gene matches: 5. CDR3 nucleotide sequence: TGTGCCAGCAGCGGACAGGGGCGGAATAATGAAAAACTGTTTTTT. Translated, it gives CASSGQGRNNEKLFF.

This chain links TRBV6-5 with TRBJ2-3, with D possibly being TRBD2 (5 bases). The V end lost 6 bases, the J end lost 6 bases, and 13 bases lay between the germline ends. The CDR3 contains 13 residues. The germline V gene has CDR1 MNHEY and CDR2 SVGAGI. As DNA, the CDR3 is TGTGCCAGCAGCAGGAGGATACAGGATACGCAGTATTTT. This gives the protein CASSRRIQDTQYF.

The chain recombines TRBV6-5 with TRBJ1-4; D gene unclear. The CDR3 extends over 14 amino acids. CDR1 is MNHEY and CDR2 is SVGAGI in the germline V gene. The ends were cut back, 7 bases at V and 7 bases at J, with 16 bases in the middle. The CDR3 is CASTSAGRSEKLFF. CDR3 sequence (DNA): TGTGCCAGCACCTCCGCGGGAAGGAGTGAAAAACTGTTTTTT.

The rearrangement joins TRBV4-1 to TRBJ2-3; 11 nucleotides align to TRBD1. Germline CDR1 is MGHRA and CDR2 is YSYEKL. CDR3 length equals 16 residues. Trimming took 0 bases from V and 4 from J; bases not matched to a gene: 3. CDR3 DNA: TGCGCCAGCAGCCAAGAAAGGACAGGGGGCTCAGATACGCAGTATTTT. Translated: CASSQERTGGSDTQYF.

The chain carries TRBV3-1 (or the pseudogene TRBV3-2) and TRBJ2-4; no reliable D call. The germline V and J ends were trimmed by 5 bases and 1 base, with 15 bases remaining between them. CDR3 size: 16 residues. Germline CDR1 reads LGHDT; CDR2 reads YNNKEL (reference sequence). The CDR3 loop is CASSYYLGGAKNIQYF. CDR3 DNA: TGTGCCAGCAGCTACTATCTCGGTGGCGCCAAAAACATTCAGTACTTC.

The V and J genes are TRBV3-1 (or the pseudogene TRBV3-2) and TRBJ1-4, with a weak D call TRBD1 (6 bases). The CDR3 contains 16 residues. Looked up from germline, CDR1 is LGHDT and CDR2 is YNNKEL (reference sequence). V lost 4 bases and J lost 0, with 12 bases in between. The CDR3 here is CASSPTGDATNEKLFF. The CDR3 nucleotides read TGTGCCAGCAGCCCGACAGGAGATGCAACTAATGAAAAACTGTTTTTT.